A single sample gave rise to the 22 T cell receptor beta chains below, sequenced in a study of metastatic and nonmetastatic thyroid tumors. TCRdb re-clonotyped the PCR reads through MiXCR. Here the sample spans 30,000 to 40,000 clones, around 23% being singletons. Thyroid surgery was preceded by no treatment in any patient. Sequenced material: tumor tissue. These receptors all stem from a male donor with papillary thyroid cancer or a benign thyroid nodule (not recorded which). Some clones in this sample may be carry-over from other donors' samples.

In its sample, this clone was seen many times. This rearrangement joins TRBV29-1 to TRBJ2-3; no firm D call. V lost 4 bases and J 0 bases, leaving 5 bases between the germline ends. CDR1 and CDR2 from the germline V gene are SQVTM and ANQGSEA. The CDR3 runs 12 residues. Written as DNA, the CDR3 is TGCAGCGTTGGGCTTAGCACAGATACGCAGTATTTT. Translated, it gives CSVGLSTDTQYF.

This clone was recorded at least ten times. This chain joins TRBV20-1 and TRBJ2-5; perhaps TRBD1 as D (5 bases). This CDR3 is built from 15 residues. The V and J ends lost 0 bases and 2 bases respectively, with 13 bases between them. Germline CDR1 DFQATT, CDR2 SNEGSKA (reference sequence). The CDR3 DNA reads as TGCAGTGCTAGAGATGGGCAGGACATACAAGAGACCCAGTACTTC. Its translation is CSARDGQDIQETQYF.

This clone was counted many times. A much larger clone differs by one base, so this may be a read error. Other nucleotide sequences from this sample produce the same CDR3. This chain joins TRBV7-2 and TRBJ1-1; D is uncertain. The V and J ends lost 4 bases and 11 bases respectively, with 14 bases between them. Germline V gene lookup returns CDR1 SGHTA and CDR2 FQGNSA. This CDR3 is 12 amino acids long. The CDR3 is CASSSGRGGAFF. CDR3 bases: TGTGCCAGCAGCTCGGGCCGTGGTGGGGCTTTCTTT.

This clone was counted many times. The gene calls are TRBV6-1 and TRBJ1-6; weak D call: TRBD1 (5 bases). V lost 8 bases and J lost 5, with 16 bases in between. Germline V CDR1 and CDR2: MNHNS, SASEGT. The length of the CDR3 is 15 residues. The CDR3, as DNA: TGTGCCAGCTTGGGTGGGACCGTCAATAATTCACCCCTCCACTTT. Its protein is CASLGGTVNNSPLHF.

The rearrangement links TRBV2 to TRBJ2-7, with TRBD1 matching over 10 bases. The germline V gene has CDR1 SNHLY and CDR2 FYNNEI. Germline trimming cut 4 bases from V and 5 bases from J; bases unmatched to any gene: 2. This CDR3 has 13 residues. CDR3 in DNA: TGTGCCAGCAGTGTCGGGACAGGGGACGAGCAGTACTTC. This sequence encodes CASSVGTGDEQYF.

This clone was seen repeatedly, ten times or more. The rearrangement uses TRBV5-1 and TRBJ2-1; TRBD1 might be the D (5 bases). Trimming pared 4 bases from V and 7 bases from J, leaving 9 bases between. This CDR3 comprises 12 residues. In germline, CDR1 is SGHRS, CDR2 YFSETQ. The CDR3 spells CASSTRENEQFF. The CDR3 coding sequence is TGCGCCAGCAGCACCAGGGAAAATGAGCAGTTCTTC.

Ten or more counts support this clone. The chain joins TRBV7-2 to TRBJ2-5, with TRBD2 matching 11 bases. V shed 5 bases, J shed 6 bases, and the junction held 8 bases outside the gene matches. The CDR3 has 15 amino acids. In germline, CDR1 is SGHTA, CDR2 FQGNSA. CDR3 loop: CASSPLLAGGQTQYF. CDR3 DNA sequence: TGTGCCAGCAGCCCTCTTCTAGCGGGAGGACAGACCCAGTACTTC. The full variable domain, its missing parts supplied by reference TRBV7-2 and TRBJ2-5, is GAGVSQSPSNKVTEKGKDVELRCDPISGHTALYWYRQSLGQGLEFLIYFQGNSAPDKSGLPSDRFSAERTGGSVSTLTIQRTQQEDSAVYLCASSPLLAGGQTQYFGPGTRLLVL.

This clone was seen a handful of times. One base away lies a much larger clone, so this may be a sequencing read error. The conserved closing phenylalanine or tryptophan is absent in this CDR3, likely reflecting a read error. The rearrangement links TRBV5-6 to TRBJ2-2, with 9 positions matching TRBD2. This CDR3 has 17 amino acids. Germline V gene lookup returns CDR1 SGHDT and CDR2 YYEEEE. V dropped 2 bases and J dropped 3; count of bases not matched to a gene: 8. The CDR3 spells CASSLLGGRADTGELFL. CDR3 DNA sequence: TGTGCCAGCAGCTTATTGGGCGGGAGGGCGGACACCGGGGAGCTGTTTCTT.

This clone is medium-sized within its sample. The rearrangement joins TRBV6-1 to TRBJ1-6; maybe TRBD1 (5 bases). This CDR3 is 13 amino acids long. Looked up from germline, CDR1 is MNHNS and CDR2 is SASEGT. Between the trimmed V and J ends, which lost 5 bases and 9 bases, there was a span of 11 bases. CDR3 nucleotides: TGTGCCAGCAGTTTAGGGGAAGGTTCACCCCTCCACTTT. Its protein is CASSLGEGSPLHF.

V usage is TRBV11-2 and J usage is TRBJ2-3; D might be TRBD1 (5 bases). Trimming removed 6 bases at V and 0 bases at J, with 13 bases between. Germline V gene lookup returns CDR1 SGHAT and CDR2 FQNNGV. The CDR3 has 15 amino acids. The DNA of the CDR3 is TGTGCCAGCAGAAAGAACAGGTTTAGCACAGATACGCAGTATTTT. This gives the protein CASRKNRFSTDTQYF. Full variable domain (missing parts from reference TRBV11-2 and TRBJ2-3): EAGVAQSPRYKIIEKRQSVAFWCNPISGHATLYWYQQILGQGPKLLIQFQNNGVVDDSQLPKDRFSAERLKGVDSTLKIQPAKLEDSAVYLCASRKNRFSTDTQYFGPGTRLTVL.

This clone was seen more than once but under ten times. CDR3 residues: CASSLEDLALAVPTYEQYF. The DNA of the CDR3 is TGTGCCAGCAGCTTAGAAGATTTGGCACTAGCGGTACCTACCTACGAGCAGTACTTC. The V gene is TRBV11-2, the J gene TRBJ2-7, with TRBD2 identical over 8 bases. V lost 0 bases and J lost 2; bases outside the gene matches: 15. The CDR3 spans 19 residues. Germline-derived CDR1 and CDR2 are SGHAT and FQNNGV.

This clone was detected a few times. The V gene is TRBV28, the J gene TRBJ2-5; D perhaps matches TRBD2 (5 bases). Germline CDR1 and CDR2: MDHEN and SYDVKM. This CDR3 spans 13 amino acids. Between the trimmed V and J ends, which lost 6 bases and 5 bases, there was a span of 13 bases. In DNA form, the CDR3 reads TGTGCCAGCAGCTCTCCCCCGGGGGAGACCCAGTACTTC. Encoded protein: CASSSPPGETQYF.

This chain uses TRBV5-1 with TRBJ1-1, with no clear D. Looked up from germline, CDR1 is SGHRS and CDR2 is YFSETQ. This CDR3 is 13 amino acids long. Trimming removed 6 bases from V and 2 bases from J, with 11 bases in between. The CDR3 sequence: CASTSNANTEAFF. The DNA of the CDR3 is TGCGCCAGCACAAGTAACGCTAACACTGAAGCTTTCTTT.

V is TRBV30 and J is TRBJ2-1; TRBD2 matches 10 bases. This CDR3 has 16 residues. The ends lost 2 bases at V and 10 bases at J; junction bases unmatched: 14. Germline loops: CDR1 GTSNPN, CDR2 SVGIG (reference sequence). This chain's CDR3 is CAWSLGLAGAGSEQFF. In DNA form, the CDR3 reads TGTGCCTGGAGTCTGGGGCTAGCGGGAGCCGGGAGCGAGCAGTTCTTC.

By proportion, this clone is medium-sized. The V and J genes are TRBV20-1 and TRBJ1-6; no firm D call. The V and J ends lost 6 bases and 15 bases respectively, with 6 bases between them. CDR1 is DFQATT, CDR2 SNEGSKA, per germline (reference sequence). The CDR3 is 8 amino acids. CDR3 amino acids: CSAAGLHF. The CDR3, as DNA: TGCAGTGCGGCAGGCCTCCACTTT.

Here the CDR3 reads CASGEDRGAEAFF. The CDR3 DNA is TGTGCTAGTGGGGAAGACAGGGGAGCCGAAGCTTTCTTT. This chain joins TRBV12-5 and TRBJ1-1; the match to TRBD1 covers 8 bases. This CDR3 has 13 amino acids. Germline lookup yields CDR1 LGHNT and CDR2 FRNRAP. Trimming took 6 bases from V and 8 from J; bases not matched to a gene: 8.

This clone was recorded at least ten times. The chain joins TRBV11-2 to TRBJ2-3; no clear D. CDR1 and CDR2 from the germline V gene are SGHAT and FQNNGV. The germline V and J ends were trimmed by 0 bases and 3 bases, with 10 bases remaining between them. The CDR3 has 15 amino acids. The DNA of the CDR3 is TGTGCCAGCAGCTTAGATGGCCGCGTAACAGATACGCAGTATTTT. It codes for CASSLDGRVTDTQYF. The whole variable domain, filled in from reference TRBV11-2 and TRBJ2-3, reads EAGVAQSPRYKIIEKRQSVAFWCNPISGHATLYWYQQILGQGPKLLIQFQNNGVVDDSQLPKDRFSAERLKGVDSTLKIQPAKLEDSAVYLCASSLDGRVTDTQYFGPGTRLTVL.

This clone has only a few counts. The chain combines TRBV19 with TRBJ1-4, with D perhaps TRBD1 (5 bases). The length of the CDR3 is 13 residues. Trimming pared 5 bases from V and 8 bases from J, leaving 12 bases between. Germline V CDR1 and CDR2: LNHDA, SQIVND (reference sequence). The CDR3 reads CASSSHGGEKLFF. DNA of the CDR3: TGTGCCAGTAGTTCCCACGGGGGAGAAAAACTGTTTTTT.

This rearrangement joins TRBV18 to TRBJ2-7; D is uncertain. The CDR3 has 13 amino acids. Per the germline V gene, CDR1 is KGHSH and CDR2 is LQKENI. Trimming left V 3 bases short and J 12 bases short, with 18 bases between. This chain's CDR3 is CASSPDETPRPYF. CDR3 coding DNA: TGTGCCAGCTCACCGGATGAGACCCCTAGGCCGTACTTC.

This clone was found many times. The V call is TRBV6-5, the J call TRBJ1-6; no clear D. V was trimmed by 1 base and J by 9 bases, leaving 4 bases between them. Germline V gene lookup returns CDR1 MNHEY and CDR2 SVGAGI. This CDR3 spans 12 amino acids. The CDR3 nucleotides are TGTGCCAGCAGTTACTATGGTTCACCCCTCCACTTT. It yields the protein CASSYYGSPLHF.

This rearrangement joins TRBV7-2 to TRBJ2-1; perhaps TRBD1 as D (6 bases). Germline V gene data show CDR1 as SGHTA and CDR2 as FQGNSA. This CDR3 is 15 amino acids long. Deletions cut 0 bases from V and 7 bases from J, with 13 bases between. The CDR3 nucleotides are TGTGCCAGCAGCTTAGCGGGACAACCCCGAAATGAGCAGTTCTTC. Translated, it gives CASSLAGQPRNEQFF.

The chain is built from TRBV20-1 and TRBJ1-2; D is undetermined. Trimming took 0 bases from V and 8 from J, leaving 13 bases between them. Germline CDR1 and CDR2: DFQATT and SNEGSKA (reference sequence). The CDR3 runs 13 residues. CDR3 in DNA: TGCAGTGCTAGAGACCCCGGACGTAAGGGCTACACCTTC. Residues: CSARDPGRKGYTF.